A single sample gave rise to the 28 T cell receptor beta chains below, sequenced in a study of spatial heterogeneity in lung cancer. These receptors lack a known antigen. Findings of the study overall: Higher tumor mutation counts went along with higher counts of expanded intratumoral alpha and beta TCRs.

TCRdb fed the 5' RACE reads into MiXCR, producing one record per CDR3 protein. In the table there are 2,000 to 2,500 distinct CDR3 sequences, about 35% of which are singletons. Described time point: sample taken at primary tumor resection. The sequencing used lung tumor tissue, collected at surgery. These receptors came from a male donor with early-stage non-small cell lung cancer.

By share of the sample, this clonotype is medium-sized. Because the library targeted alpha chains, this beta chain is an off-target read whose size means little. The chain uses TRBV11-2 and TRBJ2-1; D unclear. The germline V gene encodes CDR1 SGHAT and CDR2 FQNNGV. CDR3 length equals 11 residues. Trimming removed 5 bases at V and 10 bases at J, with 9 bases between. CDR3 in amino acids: CASSVSMEQFF. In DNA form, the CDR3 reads TGTGCCAGCAGCGTCAGCATGGAGCAGTTCTTC. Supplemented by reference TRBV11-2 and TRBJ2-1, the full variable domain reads EAGVAQSPRYKIIEKRQSVAFWCNPISGHATLYWYQQILGQGPKLLIQFQNNGVVDDSQLPKDRFSAERLKGVDSTLKIQPAKLEDSAVYLCASSVSMEQFFGPGTRLTVL.

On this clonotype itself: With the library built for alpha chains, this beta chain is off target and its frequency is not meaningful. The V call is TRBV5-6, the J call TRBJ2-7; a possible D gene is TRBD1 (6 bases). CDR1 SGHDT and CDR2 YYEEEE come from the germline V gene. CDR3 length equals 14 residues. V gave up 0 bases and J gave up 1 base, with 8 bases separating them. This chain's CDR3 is CASSLEDSSYEQYF. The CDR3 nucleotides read TGTGCCAGCAGCTTGGAGGACAGTTCCTACGAGCAGTACTTC.

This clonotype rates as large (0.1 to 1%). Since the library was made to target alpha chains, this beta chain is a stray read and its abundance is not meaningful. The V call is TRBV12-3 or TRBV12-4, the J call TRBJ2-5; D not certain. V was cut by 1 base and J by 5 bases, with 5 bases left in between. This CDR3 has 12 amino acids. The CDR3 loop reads CASSLDRETQYF. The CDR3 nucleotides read TGTGCCAGCAGTTTAGATCGTGAGACCCAGTACTTC.

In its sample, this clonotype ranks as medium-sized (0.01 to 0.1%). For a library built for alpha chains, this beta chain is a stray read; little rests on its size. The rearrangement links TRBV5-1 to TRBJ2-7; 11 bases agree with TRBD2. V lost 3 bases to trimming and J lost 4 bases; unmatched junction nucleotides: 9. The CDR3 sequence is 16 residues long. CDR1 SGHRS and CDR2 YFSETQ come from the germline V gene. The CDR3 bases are TGCGCCAGCAGCTGGGGGGGACTAGCGGAAGGGTACGAGCAGTACTTC. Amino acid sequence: CASSWGGLAEGYEQYF.

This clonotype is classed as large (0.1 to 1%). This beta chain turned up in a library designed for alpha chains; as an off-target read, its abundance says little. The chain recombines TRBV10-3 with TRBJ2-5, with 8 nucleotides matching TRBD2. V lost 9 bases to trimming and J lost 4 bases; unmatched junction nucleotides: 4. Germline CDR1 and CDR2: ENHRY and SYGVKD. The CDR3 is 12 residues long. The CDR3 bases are TGTGCCATAGCGGGAGTCGGAGAGACCCAGTACTTC. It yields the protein CAIAGVGETQYF.

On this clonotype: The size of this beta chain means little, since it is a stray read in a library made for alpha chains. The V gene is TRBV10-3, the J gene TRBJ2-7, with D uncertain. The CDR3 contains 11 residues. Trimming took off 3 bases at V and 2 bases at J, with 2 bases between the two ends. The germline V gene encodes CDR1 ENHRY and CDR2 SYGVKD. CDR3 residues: CAISDTYEQYF. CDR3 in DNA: TGTGCCATCAGTGATACCTACGAGCAGTACTTC.

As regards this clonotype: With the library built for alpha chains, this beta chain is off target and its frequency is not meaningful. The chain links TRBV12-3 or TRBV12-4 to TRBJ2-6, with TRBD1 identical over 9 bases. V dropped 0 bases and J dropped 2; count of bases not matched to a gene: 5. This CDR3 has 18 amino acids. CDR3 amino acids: CASSLAGGQGPGANVLTF. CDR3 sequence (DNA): TGTGCCAGCAGTTTAGCTGGGGGACAGGGTCCTGGGGCCAACGTCCTGACTTTC.

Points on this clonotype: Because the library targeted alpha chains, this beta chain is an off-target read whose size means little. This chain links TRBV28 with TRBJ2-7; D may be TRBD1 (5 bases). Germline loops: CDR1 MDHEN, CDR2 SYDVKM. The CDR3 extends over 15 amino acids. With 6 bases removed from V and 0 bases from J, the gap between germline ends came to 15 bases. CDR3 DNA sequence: TGTGCCAGCAGCCGCGATTTAGACAGCTCCTACGAGCAGTACTTC. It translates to CASSRDLDSSYEQYF. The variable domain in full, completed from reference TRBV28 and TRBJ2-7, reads DVKVTQSSRYLVKRTGEKVFLECVQDMDHENMFWYRQDPGLGLRLIYFSYDVKMKEKGDIPEGYSVSREKKERFSLILESASTNQTSMYLCASSRDLDSSYEQYFGPGTRLTVT.

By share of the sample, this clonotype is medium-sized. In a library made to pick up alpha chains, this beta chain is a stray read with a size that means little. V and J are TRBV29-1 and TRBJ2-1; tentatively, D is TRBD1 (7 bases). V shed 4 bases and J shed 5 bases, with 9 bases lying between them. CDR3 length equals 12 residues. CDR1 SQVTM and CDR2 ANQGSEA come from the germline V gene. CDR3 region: CSVARGDNEQFF. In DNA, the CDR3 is TGCAGCGTTGCCAGGGGGGACAATGAGCAGTTCTTC.

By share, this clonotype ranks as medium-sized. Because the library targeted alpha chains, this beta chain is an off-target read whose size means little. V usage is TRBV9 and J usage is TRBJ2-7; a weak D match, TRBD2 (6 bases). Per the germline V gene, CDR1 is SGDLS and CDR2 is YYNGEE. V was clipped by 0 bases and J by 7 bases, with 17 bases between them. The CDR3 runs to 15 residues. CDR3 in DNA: TGTGCCAGCAGCGTAGGGGGGGACGGCGGTTGGGAGCAGTACTTC. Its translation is CASSVGGDGGWEQYF. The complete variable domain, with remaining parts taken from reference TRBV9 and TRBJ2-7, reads DSGVTQTPKHLITATGQRVTLRCSPRSGDLSVYWYQQSLDQGLQFLIQYYNGEERAKGNILERFSAQQFPDLHSELNLSSLELGDSALYFCASSVGGDGGWEQYFGPGTRLTVT.

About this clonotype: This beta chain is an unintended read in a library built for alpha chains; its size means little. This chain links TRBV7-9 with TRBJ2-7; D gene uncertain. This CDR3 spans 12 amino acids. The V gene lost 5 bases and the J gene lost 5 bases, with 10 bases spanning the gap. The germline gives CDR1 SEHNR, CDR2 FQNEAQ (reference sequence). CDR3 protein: CASSHGRDEQYF. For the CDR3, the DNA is TGTGCCAGCAGCCATGGACGAGACGAGCAGTACTTC.

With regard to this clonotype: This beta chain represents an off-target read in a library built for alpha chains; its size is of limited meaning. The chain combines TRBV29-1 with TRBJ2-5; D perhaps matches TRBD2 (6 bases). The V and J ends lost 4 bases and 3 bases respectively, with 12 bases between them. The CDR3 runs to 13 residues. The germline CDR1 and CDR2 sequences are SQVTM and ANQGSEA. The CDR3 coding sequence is TGCAGCGTTGGGGGCCAGCGGGAAGAGACCCAGTACTTC. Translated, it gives CSVGGQREETQYF.

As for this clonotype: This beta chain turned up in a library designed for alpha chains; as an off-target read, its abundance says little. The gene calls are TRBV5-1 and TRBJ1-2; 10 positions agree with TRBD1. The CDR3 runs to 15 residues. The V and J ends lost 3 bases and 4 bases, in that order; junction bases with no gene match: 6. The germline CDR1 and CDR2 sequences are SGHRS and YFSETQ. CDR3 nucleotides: TGCGCCAGCAGCTCCGGGACAGGGGTGGCCTATGGCTACACCTTC. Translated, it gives CASSSGTGVAYGYTF.

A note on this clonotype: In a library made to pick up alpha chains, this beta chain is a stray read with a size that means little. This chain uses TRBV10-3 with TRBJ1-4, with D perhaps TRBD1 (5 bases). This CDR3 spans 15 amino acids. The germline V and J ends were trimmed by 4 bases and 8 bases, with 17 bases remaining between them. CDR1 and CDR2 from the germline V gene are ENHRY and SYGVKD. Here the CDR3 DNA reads TGTGCCATCAGTGCTTCGAGCAGGGTTGAGGAAAAACTGTTTTTT. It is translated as CAISASSRVEEKLFF.

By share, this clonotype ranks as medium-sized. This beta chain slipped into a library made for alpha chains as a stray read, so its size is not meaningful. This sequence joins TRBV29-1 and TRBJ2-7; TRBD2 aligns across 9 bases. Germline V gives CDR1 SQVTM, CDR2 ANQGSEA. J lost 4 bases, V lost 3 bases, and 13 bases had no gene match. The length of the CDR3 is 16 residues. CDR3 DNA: TGCAGCGTTGAGTACCTAGCGGGAAGCGGGCTTTACGAGCAGTACTTC. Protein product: CSVEYLAGSGLYEQYF.

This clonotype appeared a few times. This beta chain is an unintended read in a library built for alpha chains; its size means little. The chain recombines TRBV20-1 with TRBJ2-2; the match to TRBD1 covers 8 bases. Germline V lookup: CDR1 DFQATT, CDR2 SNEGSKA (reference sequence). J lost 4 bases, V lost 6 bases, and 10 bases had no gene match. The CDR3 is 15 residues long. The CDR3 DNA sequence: TGCAGTGCCCCAGGGCAGGGGGCGGCCACCGGGGAGCTGTTTTTT. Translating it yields CSAPGQGAATGELFF.

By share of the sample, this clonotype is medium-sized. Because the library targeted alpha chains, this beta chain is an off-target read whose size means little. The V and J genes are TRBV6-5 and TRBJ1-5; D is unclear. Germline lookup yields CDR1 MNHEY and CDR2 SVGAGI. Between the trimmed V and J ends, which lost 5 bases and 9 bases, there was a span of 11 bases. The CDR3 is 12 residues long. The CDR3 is CASSAPGRPQHF. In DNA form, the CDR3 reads TGTGCCAGCAGTGCACCGGGTCGGCCCCAGCATTTT.

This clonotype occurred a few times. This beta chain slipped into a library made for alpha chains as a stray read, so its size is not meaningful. The DNA for the CDR3 is TGTGCCATCCCCCGGGGGAGCGGGGGCACCGGGGAGCTGTTTTTT. This sequence encodes CAIPRGSGGTGELFF. The rearrangement links TRBV28 to TRBJ2-2; 8 bases fit TRBD2. The trim removed 10 bases at V and 4 bases at J, leaving 11 bases unmatched. The CDR3 loop spans 15 amino acids. From germline, CDR1 is MDHEN and CDR2 SYDVKM.

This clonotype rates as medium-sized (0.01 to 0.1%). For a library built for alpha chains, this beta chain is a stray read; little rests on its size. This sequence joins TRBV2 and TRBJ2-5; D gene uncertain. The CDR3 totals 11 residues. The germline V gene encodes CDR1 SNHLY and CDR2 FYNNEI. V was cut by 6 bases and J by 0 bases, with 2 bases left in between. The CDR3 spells CASRYQETQYF. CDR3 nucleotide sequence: TGTGCCAGCAGGTACCAAGAGACCCAGTACTTC.

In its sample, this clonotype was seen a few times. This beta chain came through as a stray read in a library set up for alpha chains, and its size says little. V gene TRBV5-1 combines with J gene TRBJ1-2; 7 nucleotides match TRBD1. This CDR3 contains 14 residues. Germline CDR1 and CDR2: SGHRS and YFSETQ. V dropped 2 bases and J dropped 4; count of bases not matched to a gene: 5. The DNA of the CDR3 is TGCGCCAGCAGCTTCGGACAGGAGGGCTATGGCTACACCTTC. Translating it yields CASSFGQEGYGYTF.

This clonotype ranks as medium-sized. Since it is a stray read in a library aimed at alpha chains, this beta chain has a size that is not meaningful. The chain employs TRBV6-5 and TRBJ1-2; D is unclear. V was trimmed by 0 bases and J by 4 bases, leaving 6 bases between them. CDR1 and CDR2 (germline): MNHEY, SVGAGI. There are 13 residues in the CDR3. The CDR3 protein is CASSYSNGYGYTF. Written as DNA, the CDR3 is TGTGCCAGCAGTTACTCCAACGGCTATGGCTACACCTTC.

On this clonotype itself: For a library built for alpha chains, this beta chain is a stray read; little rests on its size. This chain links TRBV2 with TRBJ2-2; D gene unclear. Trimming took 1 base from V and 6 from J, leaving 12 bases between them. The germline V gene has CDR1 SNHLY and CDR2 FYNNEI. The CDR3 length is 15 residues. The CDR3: CASSEEGPKSGELFF. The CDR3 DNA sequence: TGTGCCAGCAGTGAAGAGGGCCCAAAGTCCGGGGAGCTGTTTTTT.

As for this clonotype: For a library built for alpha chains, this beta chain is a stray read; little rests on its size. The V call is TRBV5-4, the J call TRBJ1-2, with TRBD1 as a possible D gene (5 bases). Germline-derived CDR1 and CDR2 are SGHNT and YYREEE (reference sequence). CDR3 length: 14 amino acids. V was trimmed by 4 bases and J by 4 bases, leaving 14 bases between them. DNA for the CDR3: TGTGCCAGCAGCGGACACGAGGGGCTCTATGGCTACACCTTC. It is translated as CASSGHEGLYGYTF.

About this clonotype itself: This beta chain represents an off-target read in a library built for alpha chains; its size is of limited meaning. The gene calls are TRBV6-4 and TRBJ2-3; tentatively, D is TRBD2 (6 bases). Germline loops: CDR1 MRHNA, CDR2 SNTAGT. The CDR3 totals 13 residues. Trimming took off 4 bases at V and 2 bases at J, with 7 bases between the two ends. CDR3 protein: CASSVDYTDTQYF. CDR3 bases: TGTGCCAGCAGTGTGGACTACACAGATACGCAGTATTTT.

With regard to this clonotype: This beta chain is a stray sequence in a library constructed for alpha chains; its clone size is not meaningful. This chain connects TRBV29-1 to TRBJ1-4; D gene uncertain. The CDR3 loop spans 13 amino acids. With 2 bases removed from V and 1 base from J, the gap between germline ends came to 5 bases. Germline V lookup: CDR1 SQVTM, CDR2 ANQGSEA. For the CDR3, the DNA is TGCAGCGTTGAAAAGATAACTAATGAAAAACTGTTTTTT. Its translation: CSVEKITNEKLFF.

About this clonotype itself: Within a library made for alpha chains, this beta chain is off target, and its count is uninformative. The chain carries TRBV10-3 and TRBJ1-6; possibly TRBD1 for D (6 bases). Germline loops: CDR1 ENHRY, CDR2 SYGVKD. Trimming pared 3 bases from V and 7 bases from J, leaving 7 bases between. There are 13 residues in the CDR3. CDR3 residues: CAISDDRNSPLHF. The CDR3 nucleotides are TGTGCCATCAGTGATGACAGGAATTCACCCCTCCACTTT.

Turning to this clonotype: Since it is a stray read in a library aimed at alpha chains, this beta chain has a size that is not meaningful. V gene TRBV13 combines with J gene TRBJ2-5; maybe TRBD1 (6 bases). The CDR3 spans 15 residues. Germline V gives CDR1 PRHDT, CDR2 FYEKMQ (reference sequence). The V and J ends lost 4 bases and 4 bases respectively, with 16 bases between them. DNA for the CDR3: TGTGCCAGCAGCTCACAGGGAGTTGCTTTAGAGACCCAGTACTTC. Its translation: CASSSQGVALETQYF.

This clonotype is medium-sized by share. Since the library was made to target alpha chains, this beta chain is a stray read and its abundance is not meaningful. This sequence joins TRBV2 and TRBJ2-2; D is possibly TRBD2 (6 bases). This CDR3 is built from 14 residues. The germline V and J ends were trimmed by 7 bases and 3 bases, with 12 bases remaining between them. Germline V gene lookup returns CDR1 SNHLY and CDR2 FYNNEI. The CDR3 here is CASNVGGDTGELFF. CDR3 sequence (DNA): TGTGCCAGCAACGTCGGAGGGGACACCGGGGAGCTGTTTTTT.